This T cell receptor beta chain was sequenced for a study of blood T cell repertoires in COVID-19. Background on the study: Spain, Italy and the United States supplied samples that represented acute and convalescent COVID-19. The analysed material was cDNA or gDNA that came from T cells, B-cell-depleted T cells, or PBMCs.

Methods used by the authors: It was from reference gene primer amplification that nucleated cell counts were estimated. Measured with immunoSEQ multiplex PCR; TCRdb has only the in-frame clones, and not every one. The V and J calls and clone size were taken over from that table, and D and trimming were inferred from the DNA. The sample includes fewer than 250,000 clones, roughly 82% seen only once; the top ten take about 4.5%. This CDR3 spans 10 amino acids. The germline V gene has CDR1 SGHTA and CDR2 FQGNSA. Sequencing was done on a sample of peripheral blood. This TCR was sampled from a woman aged 65 to 85 with acute or convalescent COVID-19. The V gene is TRBV7-2, the J gene TRBJ1-2; possibly TRBD1 for D (5 bases). In DNA form, the CDR3 reads TGTGTTTCAGGGATTTGGGGCTACACCTTC. Translating gives CVSGIWGYTF.